A selection of T cell receptor beta chains follows, all from one sample in a study of identical twins. TCRdb called the 5' RACE reads again in MiXCR, with one record for every CDR3 protein. The table shows about 890,000 distinct CDR3 sequences, with roughly an eighth occurring only once. This sample also belongs to another study, concerning yellow fever vaccine responses in identical twins.

The sequenced sample consisted of PBMCs. These receptors came from a woman under 30 in good health. The CDR3 runs from the conserved cysteine through the conserved F or W. The D gene is left open where the match is weak. Rows give clone size only sometimes, using once, few, many, or a class for an expanded clone.

len	d_gene	j_gene	abundance	v_gene	CDR3nt	CDR3aa
14	-	TRBJ1-2	few	TRBV29-1	TGCAGCGTTGACGGCAGGGGATCTAACTATGGCTACACCTTC	CSVDGRGSNYGYTF
13	-	TRBJ2-1	-	TRBV12-3/TRBV12-4	TGTGCCAGCAGTAACCTACCTTACAATGAGCAGTTCTTC	CASSNLPYNEQFF
14	TRBD2	TRBJ2-2	few	TRBV20-1	TGCAGTGCTAAGTGGGGGGGAGCGGCCGGGGAGCTGTTTTTT	CSAKWGGAAGELFF
15	-	TRBJ2-6	-	TRBV20-1	TGCAGTGCTAGAGATGGGGGTAATGGGGCCAACGTCCTGACTTTC	CSARDGGNGANVLTF
12	-	TRBJ1-2	few	TRBV2	TGTGCCAGTGGACTACAGGGAAGTGGCTACACCTTC	CASGLQGSGYTF
13	-	TRBJ1-2	many	TRBV29-1	TGCAGCGTTGAAGATGGGGGCGCGAATGGCTACACCTTC	CSVEDGGANGYTF
13	-	TRBJ2-1	few	TRBV28	TGTGCCAGCAGTTTATACCCCAGCTTTGAGCAGTTCTTC	CASSLYPSFEQFF
15	TRBD1	TRBJ1-4	-	TRBV4-1	TGCGCCAGCAGCCTATCGGGACAGGGCGCTGAAAAACTGTTTTTT	CASSLSGQGAEKLFF
16	-	TRBJ1-5	-	TRBV3-1	TGTGCCAGCAGCCAATCCGGGACAACCAGCAATCAGCCCCAGCATTTT	CASSQSGTTSNQPQHF
11	TRBD1	TRBJ2-4	once	TRBV5-8	TGTGCCAGCAGCACCTGGGACAGCCAGTACTTC	CASSTWDSQYF
15	TRBD1	TRBJ1-5	-	TRBV6-1	TGTGCCAGCAGGGGCCGACAGGGCAGCAATCAGCCCCAGCATTTT	CASRGRQGSNQPQHF
11	-	TRBJ2-3	few	TRBV2	TGTGCCAGAGAGACCACAGATACGCAGTATTTT	CARETTDTQYF
13	-	TRBJ1-1	few	TRBV9	TGTGCCAGCTCACACGTTCCGAACACTGAAGCTTTCTTT	CASSHVPNTEAFF
14	-	TRBJ1-3	few	TRBV20-1	TGCAGTGCTAGAGATTCAGGATCTGGAAACACCATATATTTT	CSARDSGSGNTIYF
15	-	TRBJ2-2	many	TRBV5-1	TGCGCCAGCAGCCCGGGACTTACGAACACCGGGGAGCTGTTTTTT	CASSPGLTNTGELFF
14	TRBD1	TRBJ1-6	few	TRBV19	TGTGCCAGTAGTATACAGGGGGTTAATTCACCCCTCCACTTT	CASSIQGVNSPLHF
12	-	TRBJ2-7	few	TRBV12-3/TRBV12-4	TGTGCCAGCAGTTTTTTTCGGGGTGAGCAGTACTTC	CASSFFRGEQYF
16	TRBD2	TRBJ2-5	many	TRBV18	TGTGCCAGCTCACCATCAAGTAGCGGGAGGGGAGAGACCCAGTACTTC	CASSPSSSGRGETQYF
14	-	TRBJ1-1	few	TRBV20-1	TGCAGTGCTAGTAGAGGGTCTATGAACACTGAAGCTTTCTTT	CSASRGSMNTEAFF
16	-	TRBJ2-7	-	TRBV28	TGTGCCAGCACTCGTCCCTCGGGGGCCACCCCCAACGAGCAGTACTTC	CASTRPSGATPNEQYF
16	-	TRBJ2-1	few	TRBV4-1	TGCGCCAGCAACCCCGAAAGGACCCGACGGTTGGATGAGCAGTTCTTC	CASNPERTRRLDEQFF
13	TRBD2	TRBJ2-5	-	TRBV20-1	TGCAGTGCTAGAGAAGCGGGGGAAGAGACCCAGTACTTC	CSAREAGEETQYF
17	-	TRBJ1-2	-	TRBV6-5	TGTGCCAGCAGTTACTTAAATCCGGGACGGCGGACCTATGGCTACACCTTC	CASSYLNPGRRTYGYTF
14	-	TRBJ2-5	few	TRBV5-6	TGTGCCAGCAGCTTGGAGGGCTACCAAGAGACCCAGTACTTC	CASSLEGYQETQYF
14	-	TRBJ1-6	many	TRBV3-1	TGTGCCAGCAGCCAAGTCCAGGGACGGTCACCCCTCCACTTT	CASSQVQGRSPLHF
17	TRBD2	TRBJ2-1	-	TRBV20-1	TGCAGTGCCTCAGGGACTAGCGGGGGGGGGTCCTACAATGAGCAGTTCTTC	CSASGTSGGGSYNEQFF
13	-	TRBJ2-2	-	TRBV6-6	TGTGCCAGCAGGGCCTGGGAGAGCGGGGAGCTGTTTTTT	CASRAWESGELFF
14	-	TRBJ1-3	many	TRBV7-6	TGTGCCAGCAGCATACAGGGTTCTGGAAACACCATATATTTT	CASSIQGSGNTIYF
12	-	TRBJ1-1	-	TRBV5-6	TGTGCCAGCAAGGGTACATACAGTGAAGCTTTCTTT	CASKGTYSEAFF
21	TRBD2	TRBJ2-1	few	TRBV5-1	TGCGCCAGCAGCTTGGCCTATGCGGCTAGCGGTCCTACGGGGTCTTACAATGAGCAGTTCTTC	CASSLAYAASGPTGSYNEQFF
17	-	TRBJ1-4	few	TRBV28	TGTGCCACCAAGGGGGGGGGCATCACTGCAACTAATGAAAAACTGTTTTTT	CATKGGGITATNEKLFF
16	-	TRBJ2-1	-	TRBV18	TGTGCCAGCTCAGAAAGAAGGTCTCTACGGGGCAATGAGCAGTTCTTC	CASSERRSLRGNEQFF
15	-	TRBJ2-5	-	TRBV5-6	TGTGCCAGCAGCTTGGCGATGGGAGTCACGGAGACCCAGTACTTC	CASSLAMGVTETQYF
14	-	TRBJ1-1	many	TRBV28	TGTGCCAGCACAGGGATCGACGTTTTGACTGAAGCTTTCTTT	CASTGIDVLTEAFF
14	-	TRBJ1-5	-	TRBV12-3/TRBV12-4	TGTGCCAGCAGTGGGAGGGGGAACAATCAGCCCCAGCATTTT	CASSGRGNNQPQHF
10	-	TRBJ1-1	-	TRBV20-1	TGCAGTGACACGAACACTGAAGCTTTCTTT	CSDTNTEAFF
17	TRBD2	TRBJ2-1	few	TRBV12-3/TRBV12-4	TGTGCCAGCAGTTCGGTGACTAGCGGGAGGTTTAGGCATGAGCAGTTCTTC	CASSSVTSGRFRHEQFF
16	-	TRBJ1-2	many	TRBV12-3/TRBV12-4	TGTGCCAGCATCTTGGGTGGGGCAGCGAGGTTCAGTGGCTACACCTTC	CASILGGAARFSGYTF
17	TRBD2	TRBJ2-1	few	TRBV20-1	TGCAGTGCTAGAGCTAGCGGGAAGATGGACAATAACAATGAGCAGTTCTTC	CSARASGKMDNNNEQFF
14	-	TRBJ1-1	-	TRBV7-9	TGTGCCAGCAGCTCGAAGGTGATGAACACTGAAGCTTTCTTT	CASSSKVMNTEAFF
18	TRBD1	TRBJ2-3	-	TRBV7-6	TGTGCCAGCAGCGAAGCCGGGACAGGGAGTGGTTGGCCAGATACGCAGTATTTT	CASSEAGTGSGWPDTQYF
20	TRBD1	TRBJ2-6	-	TRBV6-2/TRBV6-3	TGTGCCAGCAGCCCTACACCCCCCGGGACAGGGGGCCTTGGGGCCAACGTCCTGACTTTC	CASSPTPPGTGGLGANVLTF
17	-	TRBJ2-3	few	TRBV11-2	TGTGCCAGCAGCTCGCTAACTAGCAAAGCTAGCACAGATACGCAGTATTTT	CASSSLTSKASTDTQYF
15	-	TRBJ2-7	-	TRBV3-1	TGTGCCAGCAGCCCTACAGGCTTACGGACCTACGAGCAGTACTTC	CASSPTGLRTYEQYF
15	-	TRBJ2-5	few	TRBV7-9	TGTGCCAGCAGCTCGTGGCAGGACATGCAAGAGACCCAGTACTTC	CASSSWQDMQETQYF
11	-	TRBJ2-5	-	TRBV29-1	TGCAGCGTTGAACGGCTTGAGACCCAGTACTTC	CSVERLETQYF
16	TRBD2	TRBJ2-3	-	TRBV5-1	TGCGCCAGCAGCTTGGGGGTAGCGGGAAGCACAGATACGCAGTATTTT	CASSLGVAGSTDTQYF
14	TRBD1	TRBJ1-5	-	TRBV27	TGTGCCAGCAGGACCAACAGGGGTAGGCAGCCCCAGCATTTT	CASRTNRGRQPQHF
13	TRBD1	TRBJ2-7	once	TRBV6-5	TGTGCCAGCAGTTGGACGACAGGGGTTGAGCAGTACTTC	CASSWTTGVEQYF
20	TRBD2	TRBJ2-3	many	TRBV20-1	TGCAGTGCGAACGTCCTAGGGACTAGCGGGGGGCTATTTAGCACAGATACGCAGTATTTT	CSANVLGTSGGLFSTDTQYF
13	TRBD1	TRBJ1-5	many	TRBV20-1	TGCAGTGCTGTCGACAGGGTCAATCAGCCCCAGCATTTT	CSAVDRVNQPQHF
17	TRBD2	TRBJ2-3	few	TRBV7-9	TGTGCCAGCAGCTGGTTAGCGGGGGGGCGCGGCACAGATACGCAGTATTTT	CASSWLAGGRGTDTQYF
14	TRBD2	TRBJ2-3	few	TRBV20-1	TGCAGTGCTAGTGGTCGGGGGGGCACAGATACGCAGTATTTT	CSASGRGGTDTQYF
15	TRBD2	TRBJ2-3	many	TRBV4-2	TGTGCCAGCAGCCAAGGCGGGGGGGAGGCAGATACGCAGTATTTT	CASSQGGGEADTQYF
12	-	TRBJ2-3	-	TRBV5-1	TGCGCCAGCAGCGCGGCCCTGGATACGCAGTATTTT	CASSAALDTQYF